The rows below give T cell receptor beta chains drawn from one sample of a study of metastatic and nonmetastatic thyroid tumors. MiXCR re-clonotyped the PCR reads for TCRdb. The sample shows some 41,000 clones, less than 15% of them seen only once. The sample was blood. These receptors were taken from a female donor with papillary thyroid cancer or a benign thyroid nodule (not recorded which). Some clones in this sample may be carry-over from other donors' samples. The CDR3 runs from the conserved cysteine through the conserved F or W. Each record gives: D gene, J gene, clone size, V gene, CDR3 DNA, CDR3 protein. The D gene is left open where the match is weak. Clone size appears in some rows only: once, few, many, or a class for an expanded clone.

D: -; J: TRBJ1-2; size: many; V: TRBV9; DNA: -; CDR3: CASSVGLGAGTF
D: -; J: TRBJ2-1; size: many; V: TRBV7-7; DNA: TGTGCTAGCAGCTTGGGGAGATATAGCAGTGAGCAGTTCTTC; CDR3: CASSLGRYSSEQFF
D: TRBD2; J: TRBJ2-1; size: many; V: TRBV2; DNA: TGTGCCAGCAGGGCCTCTAGCGGGAGGGCCGATGAGCAGTTCTTC; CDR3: CASRASSGRADEQFF
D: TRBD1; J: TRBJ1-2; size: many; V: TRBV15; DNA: TGTGCCACCAGCAGGGGGGATTCGACAGGGGGAACGGGGCGCTACACCTTC; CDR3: CATSRGDSTGGTGRYTF
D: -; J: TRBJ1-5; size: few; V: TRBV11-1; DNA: TGTGCCAGCAGCGCAGGGTCAGAGACTTTTAGCAATCAGCCCCAGCATTTT; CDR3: CASSAGSETFSNQPQHF
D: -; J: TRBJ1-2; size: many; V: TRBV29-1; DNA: TGCAGCGTTTGGGAACCCACGGAGGGCTACACCTTC; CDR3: CSVWEPTEGYTF
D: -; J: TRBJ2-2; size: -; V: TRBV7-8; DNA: TGTGCCGGCAGCCGGAGGGCGGGCGGGGAGCTGTCTTTT; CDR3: CAGSRRAGGELSF
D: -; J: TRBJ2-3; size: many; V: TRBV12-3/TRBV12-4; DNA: TGTGCCAGCAGTTCCACTACTAGCCCGGATACGCAGTATTTT; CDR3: CASSSTTSPDTQYF
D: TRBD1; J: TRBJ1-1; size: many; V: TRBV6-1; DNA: TGTGCCCATGGGGACAGGGGGCTAGGCACTGAAGCTTTCTTT; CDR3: CAHGDRGLGTEAFF
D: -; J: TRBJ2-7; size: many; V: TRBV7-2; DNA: TGTGCCAGCAGCTCGCCCACAGGGAGCCTCTACGAGCAGTACTTC; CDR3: CASSSPTGSLYEQYF
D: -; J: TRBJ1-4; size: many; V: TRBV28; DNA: TGTGCCAGCAGTGGCCTCAGAGGAAAACTGTTTTTT; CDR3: CASSGLRGKLFF
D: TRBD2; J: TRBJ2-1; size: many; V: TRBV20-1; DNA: TGCAGTGCCCCGAGACTAGCGGGAGCCCATGAGCAGTTCTTC; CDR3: CSAPRLAGAHEQFF
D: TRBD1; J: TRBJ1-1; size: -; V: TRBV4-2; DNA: TGTGCCAGCAGCCAAGGCGAGACAGGGGCATCGGTAACAGCTTTCTTT; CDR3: CASSQGETGASVTAFF
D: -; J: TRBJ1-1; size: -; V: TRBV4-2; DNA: TGTGCCAGCAGCCATGTGCAGGGAAACACCGAAGCTTTCTTT; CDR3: CASSHVQGNTEAFF
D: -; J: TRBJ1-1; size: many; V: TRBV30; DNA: TGTGCCTGGAGTGTACGACAGTCCGAAGCTTTCTTT; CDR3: CAWSVRQSEAFF
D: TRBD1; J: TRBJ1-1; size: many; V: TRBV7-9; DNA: TGTGCCAGCAGCCACGGGACAGCCTACCTGAACACTGAAGCTTTCTTT; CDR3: CASSHGTAYLNTEAFF
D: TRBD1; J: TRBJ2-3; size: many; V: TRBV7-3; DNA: TGTGCCAGCAGCTTAATGCAGACAGGGGAGGATACGCAGTATTTT; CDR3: CASSLMQTGEDTQYF
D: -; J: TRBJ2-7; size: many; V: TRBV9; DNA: TGTGCCAGCAGCGTACTCCCCCAATCACTCGAGCAGTACTTC; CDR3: CASSVLPQSLEQYF
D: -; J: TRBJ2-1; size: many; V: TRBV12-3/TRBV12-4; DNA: TGTGCCAGCAGTTTTGATTTGGGCTCCTACAATGAGCAGTTCTTC; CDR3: CASSFDLGSYNEQFF
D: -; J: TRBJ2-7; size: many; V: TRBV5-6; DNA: TGTGCCAGCAGCAGGGCTGACGAGCAGTACTTC; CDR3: CASSRADEQYF
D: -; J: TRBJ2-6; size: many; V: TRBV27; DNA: TGTGCCAGCAGTTTACGATCGTTCTCTGGGGCCAACGTCCTGACTTTC; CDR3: CASSLRSFSGANVLTF
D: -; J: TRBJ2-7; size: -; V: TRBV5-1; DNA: TGCGCCAGCAGCTTGGACAGGGAGGTACGCGAGCAGTACTTC; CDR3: CASSLDREVREQYF
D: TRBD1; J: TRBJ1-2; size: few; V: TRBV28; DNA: TGTGCCAGCAGTCTCTCGTGGCTGGACAGGCGAAACTATGGCTACGCCTTC; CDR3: CASSLSWLDRRNYGYAF
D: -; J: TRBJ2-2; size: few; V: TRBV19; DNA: TGTGCCAGTATGGACGAGCCCACCACCGGGGAGCTGTTTTTT; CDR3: CASMDEPTTGELFF
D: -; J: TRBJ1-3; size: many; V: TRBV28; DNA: TGTGCCAGCACTGGGGGGTATCCTGGAAACACCATATATTTT; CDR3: CASTGGYPGNTIYF
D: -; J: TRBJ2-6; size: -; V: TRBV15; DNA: TGTGCCACCATCACGCCATCTGGGGCCAACTTCCTGACTTTC; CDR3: CATITPSGANFLTF
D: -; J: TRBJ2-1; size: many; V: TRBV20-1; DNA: TGCAGTGCTAGCGGGAGCTCCTACAATGAGCAGTTCTTC; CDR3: CSASGSSYNEQFF
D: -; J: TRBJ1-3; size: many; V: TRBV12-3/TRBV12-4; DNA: TGTGCCAGCAGTTTCAGTGGAAGCTCTGGAAACACCATATATTTT; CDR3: CASSFSGSSGNTIYF
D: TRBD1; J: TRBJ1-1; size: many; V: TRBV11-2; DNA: TGTGCCAGCAGCGCCGGACAGGGGCAAATGAACACTGAAGCTTTCTTT; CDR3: CASSAGQGQMNTEAFF
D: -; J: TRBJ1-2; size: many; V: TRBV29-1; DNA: TGCAGCGTTTACAGGCTAACAAGGGATGGCTACACCTTC; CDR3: CSVYRLTRDGYTF
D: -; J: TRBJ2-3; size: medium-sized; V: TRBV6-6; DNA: TGTGCCAGCAGTTACTCCCGGGGAGATACGCAGTATTTT; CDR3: CASSYSRGDTQYF
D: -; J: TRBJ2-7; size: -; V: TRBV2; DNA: TGTGCCAGCACAAGACTATTCCGCTACGAGCAGTACTTC; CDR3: CASTRLFRYEQYF
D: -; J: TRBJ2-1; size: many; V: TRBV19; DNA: TGTGCCAGTACGGCGGGCAATGAGCAGTTCTTC; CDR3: CASTAGNEQFF
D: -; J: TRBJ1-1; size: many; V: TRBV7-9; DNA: TGTGCCAGCAGCTTAGATATCGGCAGGGGCAGTGAAGCTTTCTTT; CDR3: CASSLDIGRGSEAFF
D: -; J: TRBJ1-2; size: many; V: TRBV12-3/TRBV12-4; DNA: TGTGCCAGCAGATTGAGGTTTTATGGCTACACCTTC; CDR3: CASRLRFYGYTF